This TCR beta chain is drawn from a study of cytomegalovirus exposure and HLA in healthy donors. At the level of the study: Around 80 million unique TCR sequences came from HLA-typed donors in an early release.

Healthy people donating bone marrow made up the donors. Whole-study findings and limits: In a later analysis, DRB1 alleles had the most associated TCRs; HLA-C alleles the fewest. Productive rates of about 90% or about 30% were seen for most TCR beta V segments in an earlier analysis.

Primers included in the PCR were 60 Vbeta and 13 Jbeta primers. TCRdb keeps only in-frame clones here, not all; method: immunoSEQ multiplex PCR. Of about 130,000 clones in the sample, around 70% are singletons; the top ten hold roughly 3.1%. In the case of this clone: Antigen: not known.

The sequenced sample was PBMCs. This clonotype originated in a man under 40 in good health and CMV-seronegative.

CDR3 sequence (DNA): TGTGCCAGCAGTTTAGCAGGCCTAAGCTCTGGGGCCAACGTCCTGACTTTC. Translated, it gives CASSLAGLSSGANVLTF. This chain connects TRBV28 to TRBJ2-6; D remains unclear. Germline V gene lookup returns CDR1 MDHEN and CDR2 SYDVKM. This CDR3 spans 17 amino acids. Trimming took off 2 bases at V and 0 bases at J, with 11 bases between the two ends.